The 3 T cell receptor beta chains in this list originate from one sample, sequenced in a study of PD-1 blockade in classical Hodgkin lymphoma. TCRdb's copy holds only in-frame clones and misses some; the assay was immunoSEQ multiplex PCR. The sample holds tens of thousands of clones, 68% seen once. After autologous stem cell transplantation all patients relapsed, and prior brentuximab vedotin exposure differed between cohorts. This sample comprised peripheral blood mononuclear cells (PBMCs), obtained at baseline. The receptor set was obtained from a human donor with classical Hodgkin lymphoma.

The genes are TRBV4-3 and TRBJ1-1; D gene unclear. The CDR3 extends over 13 amino acids. The ends were cut back, 1 base at V and 5 bases at J, with 8 bases in the middle. Germline CDR1 LGHNA, CDR2 YSLEER. CDR3 coding DNA: TGCGCCAGCAGCCAAGGTTTCCGGACTGAAGCTTTCTTT. It translates to CASSQGFRTEAFF.

V and J are TRBV7-2 and TRBJ2-2, with TRBD2 matching over 8 bases. The CDR3 is 15 amino acids. Trimming at V came to 0 bases and at J to 7 bases, leaving 4 bases not matched to a gene. Germline CDR1 is SGHTA and CDR2 is FQGNSA. CDR3 in amino acids: CASSLAGGRNGELFF. The CDR3 DNA is TGTGCCAGCAGCTTAGCCGGCGGGAGGAACGGGGAGCTGTTTTTT.

This sequence joins TRBV4-3 and TRBJ2-7, with a weak D call TRBD2 (6 bases). Trimming stripped 1 base from V and 0 bases from J, with 13 bases between. Germline values: CDR1 LGHNA, CDR2 YSLEER. The CDR3 runs to 16 residues. As DNA, the CDR3 is TGCGCCAGCAGCCAAGGAGGGCTAGCGTCCTCCTACGAGCAGTACTTC. Protein sequence: CASSQGGLASSYEQYF.